These T cell receptor beta chains were read from a single sample in a study of OX40 agonist ivuxolimab in advanced cancers. The repertoire was sequenced with immunoSEQ multiplex PCR; TCRdb's copy has only in-frame clones and lacks some. The sample shows roughly 80,000 clones, roughly four fifths of them seen only once. The sequencing here drew on CD4+ or CD8+ T cells sorted from blood, taken in a trial of the OX40 agonist ivuxolimab. The receptor source for this set is an adult with an advanced solid tumor such as melanoma, head and neck, liver or kidney cancer. The CDR3 runs from the conserved cysteine through the conserved F or W.

v_call cdr3_aa
TRBV28 CASSLMSLRDLKIAYEQYF
TRBV6-1 CASSEIDRSNQPQHF
TRBV6-5 CASSYSISGRADEQFF
TRBV28 CASRGIGYTF
TRBV7-9 CASSLAAGVNEKLFF
TRBV14 CASSRGQYSAANYGYTF
TRBV5-1 CASSLVTSYNEQFF
TRBV7-2 CASTLGGVTISTGELFF
TRBV7-2 CASSWGLAGARDTQYF
TRBV6-6 CATFPQQVGEQYF
TRBV2 CASPSTDTQYF
TRBV6-5 CASSSTGAEFF